These 28 T cell receptor beta chains came from one sample sequenced in a study of shared clonotypes between healthy human individuals. Here immunoSEQ multiplex PCR was the method, and the copy in TCRdb shows in-frame clones only, minus some. The table lists 600,000 to 750,000 clones, about two thirds of them singletons. The source material was memory CD4+ T cells sorted from blood. As to subset: CD45RA-negative fraction. Receptors originate from a woman aged 30 to 39 in good health.

This clone was seen just once. The chain has TRBV28 and TRBJ2-5; 14 bases align to TRBD2. CDR1 and CDR2 from the germline V gene are MDHEN and SYDVKM. The CDR3 is 17 amino acids. Trimming at V came to 3 bases and at J to 5 bases, leaving 8 bases not matched to a gene. CDR3 sequence (DNA): TGTGCCAGCAGTTTGGGACTAGCGGGAGAGTCATGGGAGACCCAGTACTTC. Translation: CASSLGLAGESWETQYF.

The chain uses TRBV5-1 and TRBJ2-3; D remains unclear. The CDR3 contains 16 residues. The germline gives CDR1 SGHRS, CDR2 YFSETQ. Between the trimmed V and J ends, which lost 1 base and 0 bases, there was a span of 12 bases. The CDR3 protein is CASSLNGWQSTDTQYF. The CDR3 bases are TGCGCCAGCAGCTTGAACGGGTGGCAGAGCACAGATACGCAGTATTTT.

V is TRBV6-1 and J is TRBJ2-7; 7 bases line up with TRBD1. CDR3 length: 13 amino acids. V lost 10 bases, J lost 2 bases, and 8 bases stayed unmatched. Germline CDR1 reads MNHNS; CDR2 reads SASEGT. The CDR3 region has the DNA TGTGCCACCACGGGACAGCAGACCTACGAGCAGTACTTC. Its translation is CATTGQQTYEQYF.

The chain has TRBV10-2 and TRBJ2-2, with 12 bases that match TRBD2. Germline-derived CDR1 and CDR2 are WSHSY and SAAADI. The CDR3 covers 15 residues. V lost 6 bases, J lost 6 bases, and 5 bases stayed unmatched. In nucleotides, the CDR3 is TGCGCCAGCAGCTCCCTAGCGGGAGGGGCCGGGGAGCTGTTTTTT. It translates to CASSSLAGGAGELFF.

This clone came up once. The chain recombines TRBV29-1 with TRBJ2-7; 9 bases match TRBD1. The ends lost 6 bases at V and 7 bases at J; junction bases unmatched: 7. This CDR3 spans 12 amino acids. The V gene's germline CDR1 is SQVTM and CDR2 ANQGSEA. The DNA of the CDR3 is TGCAGCGTCCGGACAGGGGTGGAAGAGCAGTACTTC. Translating it yields CSVRTGVEEQYF.

The chain carries TRBV28 and TRBJ2-7, with TRBD1 matching over 7 bases. This CDR3 spans 17 amino acids. V dropped 1 base and J dropped 4; count of bases not matched to a gene: 13. Germline V gives CDR1 MDHEN, CDR2 SYDVKM. In DNA, the CDR3 is TGTGCCAGCAGTTTATTGTCCCCGACAGGGACCTCTTACGAGCAGTACTTC. Protein product: CASSLLSPTGTSYEQYF.

DNA of the CDR3: TGTGCCAGCTCATCCGACAGGGCCGAGCAGTACTTC. Translating gives CASSSDRAEQYF. The gene calls are TRBV18 and TRBJ2-7; 7 bases align to TRBD1. The CDR3 covers 12 residues. CDR1 is KGHSH, CDR2 LQKENI, per germline. After removal of 5 bases from V and 6 bases from J, the junction contained 4 bases not matched to a gene.

This chain links TRBV5-6 with TRBJ2-7, with 11 positions matching TRBD2. Germline CDR1 and CDR2: SGHDT and YYEEEE. This CDR3 comprises 18 residues. J gave up 4 bases and V 2 bases, and 14 bases lay outside the gene matches. The CDR3, as DNA: TGTGCCAGCAGCTTAAGGGGGGCAACTAGCGGGAGAATTTACGAGCAGTACTTC. It codes for CASSLRGATSGRIYEQYF.

This chain joins TRBV2 and TRBJ1-5; possibly TRBD1 for D (6 bases). Germline lookup yields CDR1 SNHLY and CDR2 FYNNEI. Trimming removed 3 bases from V and 4 bases from J, with 16 bases in between. There are 16 residues in the CDR3. The CDR3 loop reads CASSDPTGVGNQPQHF. Here the CDR3 DNA reads TGTGCCAGCAGTGACCCGACAGGCGTTGGGAATCAGCCCCAGCATTTT.

The V gene is TRBV30, the J gene TRBJ2-3; possibly TRBD2 for D (5 bases). The germline gives CDR1 GTSNPN, CDR2 SVGIG (reference sequence). The CDR3 runs 14 residues. Trimming took off 2 bases at V and 2 bases at J, with 11 bases between the two ends. CDR3 residues: CAWSPRRITDTQYF. The CDR3 region has the DNA TGTGCCTGGAGTCCCCGGAGGATCACAGATACGCAGTATTTT.

This chain joins TRBV7-3 and TRBJ2-6; 10 nucleotides align to TRBD1. V shed 6 bases, J shed 4 bases, and the junction held 9 bases outside the gene matches. CDR1 and CDR2 (germline): SGHTA, FQGTGA. This CDR3 region has 17 residues. CDR3 nucleotide sequence: TGTGCCAGCAGACCGACAGGGGGCGCCTACGGGGCCAACGTCCTGACTTTC. This encodes CASRPTGGAYGANVLTF.

This clone showed up just once. The chain couples TRBV7-7 to TRBJ2-2; TRBD2 matches 14 bases. CDR1 is SSHAT and CDR2 is FNYEAQ in the germline V gene (reference sequence). The V and J ends lost 5 bases and 5 bases, in that order; junction bases with no gene match: 10. This CDR3 has 18 amino acids. Here the CDR3 DNA reads TGTGCCAGCAGCCCCGGGACTAGCGGGAGTGGTGGGACCGGGGAGCTGTTTTTT. Protein sequence: CASSPGTSGSGGTGELFF.

The chain is built from TRBV28 and TRBJ1-5, with a tentative D call TRBD1 (6 bases). The V end was cut by 8 bases, the J end by 4 bases, with 12 bases between. CDR3 length: 13 residues. Looked up from germline, CDR1 is MDHEN and CDR2 is SYDVKM. The CDR3 DNA sequence: TGTGCCAGCGCTCGACAGGTTAATCAGCCCCAGCATTTT. It translates to CASARQVNQPQHF.

The chain is built from TRBV28 and TRBJ2-6; a possible D gene is TRBD2 (6 bases). The V gene's germline CDR1 is MDHEN and CDR2 SYDVKM. The CDR3 covers 15 residues. V shed 3 bases and J shed 0 bases, with 6 bases lying between them. CDR3 DNA: TGTGCCAGCAGTTTCGGGAGCTCTGGGGCCAACGTCCTGACTTTC. It codes for CASSFGSSGANVLTF.

In regard to this clone: The identical CDR3 is also encoded by other nucleotide sequences in the sample. The chain has TRBV2 and TRBJ2-7; 12 bases are shared with TRBD2. Germline V gene lookup returns CDR1 SNHLY and CDR2 FYNNEI. This CDR3 comprises 17 residues. V shed 0 bases, J shed 2 bases, and the junction held 5 bases outside the gene matches. As DNA, the CDR3 is TGTGCCAGCAGTGAAGCCAAGGGACTAGCGGGCACCTACGAGCAGTACTTC. Its protein is CASSEAKGLAGTYEQYF.

The gene calls are TRBV6-6 and TRBJ1-2, with 11 bases fitting TRBD1. CDR1 and CDR2 from the germline V gene are MNHNY and SVGAGI (reference sequence). The CDR3 is 15 residues long. V lost 2 bases, J lost 8 bases, and 7 bases stayed unmatched. CDR3 protein: CASSYTGTGGGGYTF. The CDR3 DNA reads TGTGCCAGCAGTTACACGGGGACAGGGGGTGGCGGCTACACCTTC.

Concerning this clone: This CDR3 is also generated by other DNA sequences in the sample. The gene calls are TRBV5-1 and TRBJ2-1, with D uncertain. V lost 1 base and J 0 bases, leaving 5 bases between the germline ends. There are 14 residues in the CDR3. The germline V gene encodes CDR1 SGHRS and CDR2 YFSETQ. In nucleotides, the CDR3 is TGCGCCAGCAGCTTGCAGAGCTCCTACAATGAGCAGTTCTTC. Protein product: CASSLQSSYNEQFF. The full variable domain, with the rest looked up from reference TRBV5-1 and TRBJ2-1, is KAGVTQTPRYLIKTRGQQVTLSCSPISGHRSVSWYQQTPGQGLQFLFEYFSETQRNKGNFPGRFSGRQFSNSRSEMNVSTLELGDSALYLCASSLQSSYNEQFFGPGTRLTVL.

This clone was counted a single time. The chain employs TRBV11-3 and TRBJ1-1; a possible D gene is TRBD1 (6 bases). Germline V lookup: CDR1 SGHNT, CDR2 YENEEA. Trimming removed 5 bases at V and 3 bases at J, with 10 bases between. The CDR3 is made up of 13 amino acids. The CDR3 DNA sequence: TGTGCCAGCAGCGCCTACAGGGACACTGAAGCTTTCTTT. Its protein product is CASSAYRDTEAFF.

This clone was seen only a few times. One end of the junction does not line up with germline, which may come from a read error. This rearrangement joins TRBV6-1 to TRBJ2-7, with 7 bases lining up with TRBD1. The CDR3 totals 16 residues. Germline lookup yields CDR1 MNHNS and CDR2 SASEGT. CDR3 amino acids: CAISESGQKAQYEQYF. CDR3 nucleotide sequence: TGTGCCATCAGTGAGTCGGGACAGAAAGCTCAGTACGAGCAGTACTTC.

This chain links TRBV18 with TRBJ2-7; tentative D call: TRBD1 (5 bases). The CDR3 is made up of 14 amino acids. The V gene's germline CDR1 is KGHSH and CDR2 LQKENI. The V end was cut by 0 bases, the J end by 3 bases, with 9 bases between. This chain's CDR3 is CASSPPSDNYEQYF. The CDR3 DNA sequence: TGTGCCAGCTCACCACCCTCGGACAACTACGAGCAGTACTTC.

This clone has a single count. The chain carries TRBV28 and TRBJ1-4; tentative D call: TRBD1 (5 bases). The germline CDR1 and CDR2 sequences are MDHEN and SYDVKM. The CDR3 runs 18 residues. V was cut by 6 bases and J by 2 bases, with 22 bases left in between. CDR3 DNA: TGTGCCAGCAGCGGGACCGGGACCGAGAATACCACTAATGAAAAACTGTTTTTT. It codes for CASSGTGTENTTNEKLFF.

The chain employs TRBV28 and TRBJ2-7, with D perhaps given as TRBD1 or TRBD2 (5 bases each). The CDR3 consists of 16 residues. Germline V CDR1 and CDR2: MDHEN, SYDVKM. Deletions cut 7 bases from V and 4 bases from J, with 23 bases between. The CDR3 sequence: CASTGRGSSGNYEQYF. CDR3 nucleotides: TGTGCCAGCACGGGTCGGGGCAGCTCGGGAAATTACGAGCAGTACTTC.

A remark on this clone: Other DNA sequences within the sample encode an identical CDR3. DNA of the CDR3: TGTGCCAGCAGTTCGGAGGCAGATACGCAGTATTTT. Its translation is CASSSEADTQYF. The chain uses TRBV7-9 and TRBJ2-3; weak D call: TRBD2 (5 bases). CDR3 size: 12 residues. V was cut by 6 bases and J by 4 bases, with 8 bases left in between. CDR1 is SEHNR, CDR2 FQNEAQ, per germline (reference sequence).

This sequence joins TRBV5-5 and TRBJ2-7; no clear D. The V end was cut by 4 bases, the J end by 4 bases, with 9 bases between. The germline V gene encodes CDR1 SGHKS and CDR2 YYEKEE (reference sequence). The CDR3 length is 12 residues. In DNA, the CDR3 is TGTGCCAGCAGCCGGGTTGGGTACGAGCAGTACTTC. It is translated as CASSRVGYEQYF.

The rearrangement uses TRBV27 and TRBJ2-3, with TRBD2 as a possible D gene (5 bases). Germline assignment: CDR1 MNHEY and CDR2 SMNVEV (reference sequence). The CDR3 has 14 residues. Trimming took 3 bases from V and 14 from J, leaving 21 bases between them. CDR3 region: CASSFGSAGKSAYF. The DNA for the CDR3 is TGTGCCAGCAGTTTTGGGTCCGCCGGGAAATCAGCGTATTTT.

This clone appeared a few times. Mismatch with germline at one junction end may stem from a read error. The rearrangement joins TRBV19 to TRBJ2-7, with D hard to call. This CDR3 comprises 11 residues. Germline-derived CDR1 and CDR2 are LNHDA and SQIVND (reference sequence). The CDR3 nucleotides read TGTGCCAGTCCAACCTTAGCCGTATCGGACTTC. Amino acid sequence: CASPTLAVSDF.

Comments on this clone: The same CDR3 arises from other DNA sequences in this sample as well. The rearrangement uses TRBV7-9 and TRBJ1-1, with TRBD1 as a possible D gene (5 bases). The CDR3 sequence is 14 residues long. Between the trimmed V and J ends, which lost 5 bases and 2 bases, there was a span of 12 bases. The germline V gene encodes CDR1 SEHNR and CDR2 FQNEAQ (reference sequence). This CDR3 reads CASSLVGGNTEAFF. The CDR3 coding sequence is TGTGCCAGCAGCCTCGTGGGGGGAAACACTGAAGCTTTCTTT.

The chain uses TRBV9 and TRBJ1-1; perhaps TRBD1 as D (5 bases). From germline, CDR1 is SGDLS and CDR2 YYNGEE. V lost 4 bases and J lost 0, with 16 bases in between. This CDR3 has 16 amino acids. As DNA, the CDR3 is TGTGCCAGCAGCCCCCGGGAGGGGAGGGTGAACACTGAAGCTTTCTTT. Protein product: CASSPREGRVNTEAFF.